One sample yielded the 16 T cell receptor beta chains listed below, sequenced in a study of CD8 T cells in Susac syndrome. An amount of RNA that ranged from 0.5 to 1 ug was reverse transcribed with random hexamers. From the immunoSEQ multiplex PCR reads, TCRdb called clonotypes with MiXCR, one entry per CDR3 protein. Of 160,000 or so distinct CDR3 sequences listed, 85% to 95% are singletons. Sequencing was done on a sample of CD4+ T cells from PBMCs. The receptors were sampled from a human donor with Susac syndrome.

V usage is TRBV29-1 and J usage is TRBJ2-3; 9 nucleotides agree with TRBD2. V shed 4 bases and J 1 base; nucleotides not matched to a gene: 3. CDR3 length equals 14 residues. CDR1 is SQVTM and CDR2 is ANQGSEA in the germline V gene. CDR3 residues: CSVALAGRTDTQYF. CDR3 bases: TGCAGCGTTGCCCTAGCGGGGCGCACAGATACGCAGTATTTT.

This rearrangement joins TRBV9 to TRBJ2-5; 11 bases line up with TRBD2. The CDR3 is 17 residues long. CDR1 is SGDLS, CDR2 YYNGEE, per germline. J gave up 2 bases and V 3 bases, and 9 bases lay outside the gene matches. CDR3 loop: CASSDRAASGGQETQYF. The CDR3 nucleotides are TGTGCCAGCAGCGATAGGGCGGCTAGCGGGGGGCAAGAGACCCAGTACTTC.

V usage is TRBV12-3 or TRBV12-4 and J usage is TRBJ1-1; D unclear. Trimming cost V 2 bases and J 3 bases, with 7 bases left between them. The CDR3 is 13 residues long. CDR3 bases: TGTGCCAGCAGTTTAAACACCTACACTGAAGCTTTCTTT. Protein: CASSLNTYTEAFF.

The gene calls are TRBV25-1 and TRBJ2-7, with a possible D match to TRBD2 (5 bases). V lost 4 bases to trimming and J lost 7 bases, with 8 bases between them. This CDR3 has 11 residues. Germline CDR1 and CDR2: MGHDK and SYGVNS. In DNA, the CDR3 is TGTGCCAGCAGTGTAAGCGGAGAGCAGTACTTC. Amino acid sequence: CASSVSGEQYF.

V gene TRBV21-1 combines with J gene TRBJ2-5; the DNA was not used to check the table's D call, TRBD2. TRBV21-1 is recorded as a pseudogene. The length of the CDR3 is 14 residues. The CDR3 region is CASGYPLSPGTQYF. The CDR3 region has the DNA TGTGCCAGCGGTTACCCGCTATCCCCAGGGACCCAGTACTTC.

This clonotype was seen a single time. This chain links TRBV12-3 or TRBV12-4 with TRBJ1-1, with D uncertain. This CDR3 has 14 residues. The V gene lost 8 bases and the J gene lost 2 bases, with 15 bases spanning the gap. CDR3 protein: CASCQHHTNTEAFF. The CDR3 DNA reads TGTGCCAGCTGTCAGCACCACACAAACACTGAAGCTTTCTTT.

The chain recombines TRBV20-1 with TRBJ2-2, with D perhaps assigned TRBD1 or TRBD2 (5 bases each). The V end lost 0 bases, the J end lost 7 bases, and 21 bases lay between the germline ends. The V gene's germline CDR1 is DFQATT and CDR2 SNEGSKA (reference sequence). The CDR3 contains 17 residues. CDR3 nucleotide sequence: TGCAGTGCTAGAGATTCAGGGAAGGCTAGCTCGAGCGGGGAGCTGTTTTTT. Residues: CSARDSGKASSSGELFF.

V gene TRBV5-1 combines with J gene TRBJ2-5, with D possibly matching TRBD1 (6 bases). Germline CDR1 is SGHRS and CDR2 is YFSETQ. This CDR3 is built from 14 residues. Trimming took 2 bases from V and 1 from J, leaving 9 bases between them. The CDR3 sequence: CASSLNRVQETQYF. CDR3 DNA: TGCGCCAGCAGCTTAAACAGGGTCCAAGAGACCCAGTACTTC.

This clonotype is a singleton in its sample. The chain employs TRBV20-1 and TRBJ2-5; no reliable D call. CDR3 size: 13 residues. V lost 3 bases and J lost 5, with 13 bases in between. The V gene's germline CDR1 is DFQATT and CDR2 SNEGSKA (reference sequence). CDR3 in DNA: TGCAGTGCTAGGATACTCATAGGGGAGACCCAGTACTTC. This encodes CSARILIGETQYF.

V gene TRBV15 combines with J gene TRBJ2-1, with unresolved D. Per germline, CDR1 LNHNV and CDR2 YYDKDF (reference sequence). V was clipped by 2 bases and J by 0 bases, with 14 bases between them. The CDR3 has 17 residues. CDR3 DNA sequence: TGTGCCACCAGCAGATCTCAGCGCCTACTCTCCTACAATGAGCAGTTCTTC. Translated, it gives CATSRSQRLLSYNEQFF.

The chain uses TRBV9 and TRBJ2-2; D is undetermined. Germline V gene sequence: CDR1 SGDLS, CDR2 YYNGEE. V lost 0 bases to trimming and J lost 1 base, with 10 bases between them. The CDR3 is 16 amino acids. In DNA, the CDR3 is TGTGCCAGCAGCGTAGCACCGGTACAGAACACCGGGGAGCTGTTTTTT. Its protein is CASSVAPVQNTGELFF.

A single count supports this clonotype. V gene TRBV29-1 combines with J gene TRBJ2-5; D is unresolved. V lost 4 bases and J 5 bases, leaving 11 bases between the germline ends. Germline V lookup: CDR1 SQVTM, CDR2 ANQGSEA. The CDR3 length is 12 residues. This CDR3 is CSVVTQGETQYF. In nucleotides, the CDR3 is TGCAGCGTTGTAACCCAAGGGGAGACCCAGTACTTC. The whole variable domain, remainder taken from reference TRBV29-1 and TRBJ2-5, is SAVISQKPSRDICQRGTSLTIQCQVDSQVTMMFWYRQQPGQSLTLIATANQGSEATYESGFVIDKFPISRPNLTFSTLTVSNMSPEDSSIYLCSVVTQGETQYFGPGTRLLVL.

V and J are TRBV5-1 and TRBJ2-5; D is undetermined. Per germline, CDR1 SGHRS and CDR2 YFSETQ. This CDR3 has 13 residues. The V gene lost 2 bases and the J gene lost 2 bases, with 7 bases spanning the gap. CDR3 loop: CASSLKTQETQYF. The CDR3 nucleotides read TGCGCCAGCAGCTTAAAGACACAAGAGACCCAGTACTTC.

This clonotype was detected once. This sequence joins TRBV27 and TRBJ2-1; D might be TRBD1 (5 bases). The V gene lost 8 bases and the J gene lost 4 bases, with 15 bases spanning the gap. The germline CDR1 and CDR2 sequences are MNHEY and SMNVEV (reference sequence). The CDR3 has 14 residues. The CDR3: CASSDSAPYNEQFF. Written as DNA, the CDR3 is TGTGCCAGCTCCGACAGCGCCCCTTACAATGAGCAGTTCTTC.

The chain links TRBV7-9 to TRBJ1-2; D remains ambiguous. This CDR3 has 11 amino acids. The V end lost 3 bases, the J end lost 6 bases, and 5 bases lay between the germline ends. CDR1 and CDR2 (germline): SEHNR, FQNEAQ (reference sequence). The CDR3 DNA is TGTGCCAGCAGCTTCCTCAATGGCTACACCTTC. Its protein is CASSFLNGYTF.

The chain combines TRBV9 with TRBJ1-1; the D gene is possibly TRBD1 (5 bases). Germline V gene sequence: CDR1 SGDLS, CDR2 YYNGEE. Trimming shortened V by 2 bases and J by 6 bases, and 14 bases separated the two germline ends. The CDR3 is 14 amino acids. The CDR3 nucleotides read TGTGCCAGCAGCGTTAGCACGGGGACCGCTGAAGCTTTCTTT. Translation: CASSVSTGTAEAFF.